The 15 T cell receptor beta chains given below trace back to one sample, sequenced in a study of OX40 agonist ivuxolimab in advanced cancers. TCRdb's table, derived via immunoSEQ multiplex PCR, lists solely in-frame clones and lacks some. The table has 98,000 or so clones, about 88% seen once. The sequencing here drew on CD4+ or CD8+ T cells sorted from blood, taken in a trial of the OX40 agonist ivuxolimab. The receptors derive from an adult with an advanced solid tumor such as melanoma, head and neck, liver or kidney cancer.

The chain employs TRBV14 and TRBJ2-3; 7 bases fit TRBD1. The germline gives CDR1 SGHDN, CDR2 FVKESK. This CDR3 has 16 residues. Unmatched junction bases numbered 8, after V lost 2 bases and J lost 3 bases. CDR3 DNA: TGTGCCAGCAGCCAACCAGGACAGGCTAATACAGATACGCAGTATTTT. Its translation: CASSQPGQANTDTQYF.

CDR3 region: CAISESWASNQPQHF. The CDR3, as DNA: TGTGCCATCAGTGAGTCTTGGGCAAGCAATCAGCCCCAGCATTTT. The J gene is TRBJ1-5, the V gene TRBV10-3; D is ambiguous. The CDR3 has 15 residues. Per the germline V gene, CDR1 is ENHRY and CDR2 is SYGVKD. Trimming shortened V by 0 bases and J by 1 base, and 7 bases separated the two germline ends.

The gene calls are TRBV19 and TRBJ2-7, with D perhaps assigned TRBD1 or TRBD2 (5 bases each). The V end lost 7 bases, the J end lost 7 bases, and 17 bases lay between the germline ends. The CDR3 runs 13 residues. Germline V lookup: CDR1 LNHDA, CDR2 SQIVND (reference sequence). The CDR3: CASTTGLSGEQYF. DNA for the CDR3: TGTGCCAGTACCACGGGGCTGTCGGGGGAGCAGTACTTC.

This chain links TRBV11-1 with TRBJ2-5; D perhaps matches TRBD1 (5 bases). The CDR3 has 16 amino acids. The germline gives CDR1 SGHAT, CDR2 FQDESV (reference sequence). V was cut by 0 bases and J by 3 bases, with 14 bases left in between. CDR3 nucleotides: TGTGCCAGCAGCTTAGCTGTTGGGGCAGCAAAAGAGACCCAGTACTTC. Translating it yields CASSLAVGAAKETQYF.

The V and J genes are TRBV6-1 and TRBJ2-3; D remains unclear. The CDR3 covers 13 residues. Trimming took off 6 bases at V and 4 bases at J, with 11 bases between the two ends. The germline CDR1 and CDR2 sequences are MNHNS and SASEGT. The CDR3 DNA reads TGTGCCAGCAGCCCAAATCTTCCAGATACGCAGTATTTT. Translation gives CASSPNLPDTQYF.

The gene calls are TRBV6-1 and TRBJ1-1; maybe TRBD1 (6 bases). The V and J ends lost 6 bases and 1 base respectively, with 15 bases between them. CDR3 size: 15 residues. Germline CDR1 is MNHNS and CDR2 is SASEGT. The CDR3 DNA follows: TGTGCCAGCAGCGGGCACAGGGACGGGAACACTGAAGCTTTCTTT. Translating gives CASSGHRDGNTEAFF.

The chain has TRBV18 and TRBJ2-3; D unclear. Germline V gene lookup returns CDR1 KGHSH and CDR2 LQKENI. This CDR3 comprises 12 residues. Trimming left V 3 bases short and J 4 bases short, with 5 bases between. The CDR3 DNA reads TGTGCCAGCTCACCGATTCCAGATACGCAGTATTTT. Protein: CASSPIPDTQYF.

The V and J genes are TRBV18 and TRBJ1-5, with no clear D. The germline V gene has CDR1 KGHSH and CDR2 LQKENI. The CDR3 is 15 residues long. Trimming cost V 4 bases and J 4 bases, with 14 bases left between them. CDR3 sequence: CASSLGLDGNQPQHF. CDR3 coding DNA: TGTGCCAGCTCACTCGGCCTGGACGGGAATCAGCCCCAGCATTTT.

The V call is TRBV9, the J call TRBJ1-6; 8 positions agree with TRBD1. V trimming: 5 bases; J trimming: 7 bases; junction bases outside the gene matches: 8. CDR1 and CDR2 from the germline V gene are SGDLS and YYNGEE. This CDR3 region has 15 residues. CDR3 residues: CASSLLDRGNSPLHF. In nucleotides, the CDR3 is TGTGCCAGCAGTCTCCTCGACAGGGGCAATTCACCCCTCCACTTT.

On this clone: Other DNA sequences in the sample encode the same CDR3. The chain couples TRBV11-2 to TRBJ1-1, with D tentatively TRBD1 (6 bases). Trimming removed 5 bases at V and 1 base at J, with 8 bases between. The CDR3 has 13 residues. Germline CDR1 reads SGHAT; CDR2 reads FQNNGV. The DNA for the CDR3 is TGTGCCAGCAGCCAACAGGGGAACACTGAAGCTTTCTTT. Translated: CASSQQGNTEAFF.

With regard to this clone: The sample carries other DNA sequences with the same CDR3. The chain links TRBV9 to TRBJ1-2, with D maybe TRBD1 (6 bases). The germline V and J ends were trimmed by 5 bases and 7 bases, with 18 bases remaining between them. The CDR3 is 14 amino acids. In germline, CDR1 is SGDLS, CDR2 YYNGEE. The CDR3 bases are TGTGCCAGCAGTGCAAGTACAGGGAGGTTTGGCTACACCTTC. Residues: CASSASTGRFGYTF.

This chain joins TRBV15 and TRBJ2-5, with 8 nucleotides matching TRBD2. The CDR3 has 15 amino acids. Germline V lookup: CDR1 LNHNV, CDR2 YYDKDF (reference sequence). Germline trimming cut 4 bases from V and 1 base from J; bases unmatched to any gene: 5. The CDR3 sequence: CATSKGLGPQETQYF. CDR3 DNA sequence: TGTGCCACCAGCAAGGGACTAGGCCCCCAAGAGACCCAGTACTTC.

This chain uses TRBV30 with TRBJ1-1; tentative D call: TRBD1 (5 bases). CDR3 size: 11 residues. Germline CDR1 GTSNPN, CDR2 SVGIG (reference sequence). Trimming shortened V by 2 bases and J by 9 bases, and 10 bases separated the two germline ends. The CDR3 region has the DNA TGTGCCTGGAGTTCCCAGGGCCAAGCTTTCTTT. It translates to CAWSSQGQAFF.

The V call is TRBV7-3, the J call TRBJ2-2; D possibly corresponds to TRBD1 (6 bases). From germline, CDR1 is SGHTA and CDR2 FQGTGA. The CDR3 covers 15 residues. The ends were cut back, 7 bases at V and 1 base at J, with 13 bases in the middle. The CDR3 DNA reads TGTGCCAGCACTTCCGGGACACTGAACACCGGGGAGCTGTTTTTT. Protein product: CASTSGTLNTGELFF.

V and J are TRBV9 and TRBJ2-2; 10 nucleotides align to TRBD2. V gave up 0 bases and J gave up 5 bases; unmatched junction bases: 10. The CDR3 has 18 residues. The germline V gene encodes CDR1 SGDLS and CDR2 YYNGEE. The CDR3 region is CASSVGSGRPGGTGELFF. The CDR3 bases are TGTGCCAGCAGCGTAGGTAGCGGGAGGCCCGGGGGGACCGGGGAGCTGTTTTTT.